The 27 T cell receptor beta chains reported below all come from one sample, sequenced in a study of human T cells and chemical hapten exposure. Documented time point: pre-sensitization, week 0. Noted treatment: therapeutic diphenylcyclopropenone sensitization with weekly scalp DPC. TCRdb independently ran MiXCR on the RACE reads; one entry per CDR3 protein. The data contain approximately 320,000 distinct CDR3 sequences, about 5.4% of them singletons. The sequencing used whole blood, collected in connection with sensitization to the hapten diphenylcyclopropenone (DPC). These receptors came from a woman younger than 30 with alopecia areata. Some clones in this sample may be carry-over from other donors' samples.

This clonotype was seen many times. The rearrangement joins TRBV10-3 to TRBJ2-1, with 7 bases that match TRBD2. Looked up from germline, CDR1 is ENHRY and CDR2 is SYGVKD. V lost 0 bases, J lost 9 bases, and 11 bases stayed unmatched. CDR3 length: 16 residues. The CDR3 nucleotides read TGTGCCATCAGTGAGTCGGAGGGGCAGGGAGGGAGTGAGCAGTTCTTC. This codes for CAISESEGQGGSEQFF.

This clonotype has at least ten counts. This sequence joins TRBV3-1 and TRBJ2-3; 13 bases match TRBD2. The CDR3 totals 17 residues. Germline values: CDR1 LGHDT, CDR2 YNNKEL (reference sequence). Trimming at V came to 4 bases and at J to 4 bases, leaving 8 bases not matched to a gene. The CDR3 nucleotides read TGTGCCAGCAGCCTCAGAGGACTAGCGGGGGAAGCAGATACGCAGTATTTT. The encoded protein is CASSLRGLAGEADTQYF.

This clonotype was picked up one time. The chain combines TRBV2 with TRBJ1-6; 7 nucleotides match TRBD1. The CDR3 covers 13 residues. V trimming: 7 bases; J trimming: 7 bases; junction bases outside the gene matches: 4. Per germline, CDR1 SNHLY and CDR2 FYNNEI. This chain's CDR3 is CASIGTVNSPLHF. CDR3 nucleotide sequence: TGTGCCAGCATAGGGACAGTCAATTCACCCCTCCACTTT. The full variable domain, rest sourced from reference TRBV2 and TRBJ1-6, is EPEVTQTPSHQVTQMGQEVILRCVPISNHLYFYWYRQILGQKVEFLVSFYNNEISEKSEIFDDQFSVERPDGSNFTLKIRSTKLEDSAMYFCASIGTVNSPLHFGNGTRLTVT.

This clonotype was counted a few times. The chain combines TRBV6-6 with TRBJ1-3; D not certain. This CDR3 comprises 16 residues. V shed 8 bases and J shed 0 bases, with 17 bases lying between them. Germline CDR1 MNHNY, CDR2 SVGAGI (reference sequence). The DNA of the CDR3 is TGTGCCAGCCATCGCCCAGGCCAATTCTCTGGAAACACCATATATTTT. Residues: CASHRPGQFSGNTIYF.

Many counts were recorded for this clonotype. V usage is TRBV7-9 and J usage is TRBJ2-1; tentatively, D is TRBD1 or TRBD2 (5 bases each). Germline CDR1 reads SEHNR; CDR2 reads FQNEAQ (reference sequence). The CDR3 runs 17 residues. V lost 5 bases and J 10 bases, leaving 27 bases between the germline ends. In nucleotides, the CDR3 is TGTGCCAGCAGCCTCACGCACCGGGACCTTTCTGGCAGGGAGCAGTTCTTC. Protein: CASSLTHRDLSGREQFF.

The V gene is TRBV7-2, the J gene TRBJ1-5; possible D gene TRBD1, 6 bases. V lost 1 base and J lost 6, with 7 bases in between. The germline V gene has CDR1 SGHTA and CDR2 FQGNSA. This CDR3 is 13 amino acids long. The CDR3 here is CASSLEGVQPQHF. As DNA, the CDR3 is TGTGCCAGCAGCTTAGAGGGGGTTCAGCCCCAGCATTTT.

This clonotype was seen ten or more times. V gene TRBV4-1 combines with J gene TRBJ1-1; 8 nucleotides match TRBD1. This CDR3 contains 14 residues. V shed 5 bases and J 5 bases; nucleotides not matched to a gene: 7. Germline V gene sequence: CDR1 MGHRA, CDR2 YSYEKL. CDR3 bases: TGCGCCAGCAGCTCGAGGACAGGGAAGACTGAAGCTTTCTTT. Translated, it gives CASSSRTGKTEAFF.

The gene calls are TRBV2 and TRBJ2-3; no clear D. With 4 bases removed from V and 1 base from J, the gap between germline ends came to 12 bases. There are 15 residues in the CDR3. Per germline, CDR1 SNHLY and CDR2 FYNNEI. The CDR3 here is CASSVYVRRTDTQYF. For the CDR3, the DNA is TGTGCCAGCAGTGTTTATGTCCGGCGCACAGATACGCAGTATTTT.

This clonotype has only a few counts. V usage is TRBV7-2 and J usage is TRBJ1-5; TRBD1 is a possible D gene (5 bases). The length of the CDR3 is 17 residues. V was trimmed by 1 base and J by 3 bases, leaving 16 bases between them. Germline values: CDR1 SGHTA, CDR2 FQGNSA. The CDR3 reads CASSLGTGPKDNQPQHF. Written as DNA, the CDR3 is TGTGCCAGCAGCTTAGGTACGGGGCCCAAAGACAATCAGCCCCAGCATTTT.

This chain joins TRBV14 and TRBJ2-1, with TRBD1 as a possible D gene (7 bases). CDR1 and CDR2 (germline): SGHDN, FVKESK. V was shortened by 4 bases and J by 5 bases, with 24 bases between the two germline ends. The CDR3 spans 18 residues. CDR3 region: CASSPPIGGGMHNNEQFF. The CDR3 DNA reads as TGTGCCAGCAGCCCCCCAATCGGAGGGGGCATGCATAACAATGAGCAGTTCTTC.

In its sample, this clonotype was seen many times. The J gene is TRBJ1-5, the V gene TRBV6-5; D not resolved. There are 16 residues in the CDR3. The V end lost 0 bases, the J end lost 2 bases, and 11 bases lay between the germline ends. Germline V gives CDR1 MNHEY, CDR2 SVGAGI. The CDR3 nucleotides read TGTGCCAGCAGTTACTCCGTCGCAAACGGCAATCAGCCCCAGCATTTT. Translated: CASSYSVANGNQPQHF.

The CDR3 sequence: CASRQGNEKLFF. The CDR3 DNA sequence: TGCGCCAGCAGGCAGGGTAATGAAAAACTGTTTTTT. The chain carries TRBV5-1 and TRBJ1-4; weak D call: TRBD1 (5 bases). CDR3 length: 12 residues. Looked up from germline, CDR1 is SGHRS and CDR2 is YFSETQ. V lost 5 bases, J lost 4 bases, and 6 bases lay in between.

CDR3 DNA sequence: TGTGCCAGCAGCTTAAATGAGGGCACCAATCAGCCCCAGCATTTT. Amino acids: CASSLNEGTNQPQHF. The chain uses TRBV7-9 and TRBJ1-5; unclear D gene. The CDR3 covers 15 residues. Germline CDR1 and CDR2: SEHNR and FQNEAQ (reference sequence). Deletions cut 2 bases from V and 3 bases from J, with 11 bases between.

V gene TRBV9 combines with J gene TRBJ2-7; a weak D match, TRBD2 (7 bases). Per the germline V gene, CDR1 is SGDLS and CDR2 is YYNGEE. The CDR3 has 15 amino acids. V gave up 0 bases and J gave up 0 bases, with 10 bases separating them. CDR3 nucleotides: TGTGCCAGCAGCGTAGGGCGGGGGCCCTCCTACGAGCAGTACTTC. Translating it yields CASSVGRGPSYEQYF.

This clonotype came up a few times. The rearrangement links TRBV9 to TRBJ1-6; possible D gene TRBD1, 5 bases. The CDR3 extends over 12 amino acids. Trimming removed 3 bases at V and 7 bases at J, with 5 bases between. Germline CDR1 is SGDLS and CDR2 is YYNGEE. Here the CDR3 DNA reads TGTGCCAGCAGCGGACAGAATTCACCCCTCCACTTT. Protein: CASSGQNSPLHF.

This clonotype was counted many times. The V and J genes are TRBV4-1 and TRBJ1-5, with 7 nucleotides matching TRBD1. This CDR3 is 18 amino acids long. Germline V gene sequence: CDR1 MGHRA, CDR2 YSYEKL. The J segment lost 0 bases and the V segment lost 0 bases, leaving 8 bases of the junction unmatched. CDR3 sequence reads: CASSQDEAGGNSNQPQHF. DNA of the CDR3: TGCGCCAGCAGCCAAGATGAGGCAGGGGGTAATAGCAATCAGCCCCAGCATTTT.

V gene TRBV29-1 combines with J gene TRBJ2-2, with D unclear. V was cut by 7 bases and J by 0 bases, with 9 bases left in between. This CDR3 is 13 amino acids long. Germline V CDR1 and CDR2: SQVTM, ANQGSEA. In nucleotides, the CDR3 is TGCAGCGGTAGGGATGCGAACACCGGGGAGCTGTTTTTT. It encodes CSGRDANTGELFF.

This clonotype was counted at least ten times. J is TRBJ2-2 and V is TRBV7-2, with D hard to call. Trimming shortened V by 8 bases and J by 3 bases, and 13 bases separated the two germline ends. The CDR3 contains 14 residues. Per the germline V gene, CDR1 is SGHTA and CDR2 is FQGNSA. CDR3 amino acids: CASLRKGDTGELFF. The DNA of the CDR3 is TGTGCCAGCTTGCGGAAGGGCGACACCGGGGAGCTGTTTTTT. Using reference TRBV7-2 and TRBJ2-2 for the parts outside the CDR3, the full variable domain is GAGVSQSPSNKVTEKGKDVELRCDPISGHTALYWYRQSLGQGLEFLIYFQGNSAPDKSGLPSDRFSAERTGGSVSTLTIQRTQQEDSAVYLCASLRKGDTGELFFGEGSRLTVL.

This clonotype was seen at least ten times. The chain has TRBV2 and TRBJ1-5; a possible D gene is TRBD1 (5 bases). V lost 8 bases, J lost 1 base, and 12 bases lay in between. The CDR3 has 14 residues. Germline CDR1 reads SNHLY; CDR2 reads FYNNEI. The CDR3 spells CASYPGGSNQPQHF. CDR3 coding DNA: TGTGCCAGCTATCCGGGGGGGAGCAATCAGCCCCAGCATTTT.

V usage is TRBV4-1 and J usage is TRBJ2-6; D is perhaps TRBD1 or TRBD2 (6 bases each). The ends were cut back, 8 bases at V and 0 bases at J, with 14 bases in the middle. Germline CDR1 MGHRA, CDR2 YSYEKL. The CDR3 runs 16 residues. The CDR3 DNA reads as TGCGCCAGCTCGGGGGCAGTCAGCTCTGGGGCCAACGTCCTGACTTTC. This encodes CASSGAVSSGANVLTF.

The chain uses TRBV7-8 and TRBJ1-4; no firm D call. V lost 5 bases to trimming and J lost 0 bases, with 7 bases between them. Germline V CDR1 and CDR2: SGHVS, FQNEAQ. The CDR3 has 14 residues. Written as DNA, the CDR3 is TGTGCCAGCAGCCCAGTAGCAACTAATGAAAAACTGTTTTTT. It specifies CASSPVATNEKLFF. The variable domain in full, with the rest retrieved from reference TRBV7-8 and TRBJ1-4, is GAGVSQSPRYKVAKRGQDVALRCDPISGHVSLFWYQQALGQGPEFLTYFQNEAQLDKSGLPSDRFFAERPEGSVSTLKIQRTQQEDSAVYLCASSPVATNEKLFFGSGTQLSVL.

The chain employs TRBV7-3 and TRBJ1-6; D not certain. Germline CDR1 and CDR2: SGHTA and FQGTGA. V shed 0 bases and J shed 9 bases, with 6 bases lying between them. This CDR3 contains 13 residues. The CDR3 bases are TGTGCCAGCAGCTTAACTCGGGGTTCACCCCTCCACTTT. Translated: CASSLTRGSPLHF.

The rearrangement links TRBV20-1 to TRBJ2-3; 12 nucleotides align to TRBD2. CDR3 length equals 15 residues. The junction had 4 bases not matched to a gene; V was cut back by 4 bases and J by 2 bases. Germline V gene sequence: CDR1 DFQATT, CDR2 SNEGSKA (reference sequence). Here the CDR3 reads CSAIGTSGLTDTQYF. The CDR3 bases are TGCAGTGCTATAGGGACTAGCGGGCTCACAGATACGCAGTATTTT.

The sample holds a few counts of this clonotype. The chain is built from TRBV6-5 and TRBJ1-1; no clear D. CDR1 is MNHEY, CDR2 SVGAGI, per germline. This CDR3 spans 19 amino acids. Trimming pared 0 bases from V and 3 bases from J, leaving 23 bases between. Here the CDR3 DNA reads TGTGCCAGCAGTTACTCGAGTCCCCGGGCCCAGGTCTTGCACACTGAAGCTTTCTTT. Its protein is CASSYSSPRAQVLHTEAFF.

CDR3 nucleotides: TGTGCCAGCAGCGCGGGGGGGGCAGCCAATGTTGAGCAGTTCTTC. This sequence encodes CASSAGGAANVEQFF. The chain joins TRBV9 to TRBJ2-1, with 8 bases matching TRBD2. Losses at the gene ends were 3 bases for V and 9 bases for J; bases not matched to a gene: 11. The germline V gene encodes CDR1 SGDLS and CDR2 YYNGEE. CDR3 length: 15 amino acids.

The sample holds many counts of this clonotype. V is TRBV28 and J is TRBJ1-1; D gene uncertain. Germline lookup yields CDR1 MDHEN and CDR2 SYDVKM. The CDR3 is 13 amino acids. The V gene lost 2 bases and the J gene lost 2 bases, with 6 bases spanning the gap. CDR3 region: CASSLPANTEAFF. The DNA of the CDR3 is TGTGCCAGCAGTTTACCAGCCAACACTGAAGCTTTCTTT.

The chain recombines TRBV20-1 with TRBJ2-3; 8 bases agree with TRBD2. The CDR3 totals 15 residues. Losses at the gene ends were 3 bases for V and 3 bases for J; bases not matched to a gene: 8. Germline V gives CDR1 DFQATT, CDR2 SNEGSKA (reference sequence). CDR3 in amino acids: CSARESGGETDTQYF. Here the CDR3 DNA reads TGCAGTGCTAGGGAAAGCGGGGGAGAGACAGATACGCAGTATTTT.